These 28 T cell receptor beta chains were sequenced from one sample in a study of spatial heterogeneity in lung cancer. General study points: Counts of expanded intratumoral alpha and beta TCRs tracked tumor mutation counts.

TCRdb processed the 5' RACE reads anew with MiXCR; each CDR3 protein has one entry. The table has about 5,100 distinct CDR3 sequences, over 8% seen once. These receptors lack a known antigen. Documented time point: sample taken at primary tumor resection. This specimen consisted of lung tumor tissue, obtained at surgery. The receptors come from a female donor with early-stage non-small cell lung cancer.

J is TRBJ2-1 and V is TRBV2; TRBD2 matches at 9 bases. The CDR3 contains 18 residues. The V and J ends lost 2 bases and 10 bases, in that order; junction bases with no gene match: 18. Germline V gene sequence: CDR1 SNHLY, CDR2 FYNNEI. DNA for the CDR3: TGTGCCAGCAGTGAAAGGTCCGCCTTGCGGGGGGGCCTAGAGGAGCAGTTCTTC. This codes for CASSERSALRGGLEEQFF.

This clonotype is labeled medium-sized. The V call is TRBV28, the J call TRBJ2-7, with D tentatively TRBD1 or TRBD2 (5 bases each). This CDR3 contains 11 residues. CDR1 MDHEN and CDR2 SYDVKM come from the germline V gene. Deletions cut 9 bases from V and 4 bases from J, with 10 bases between. For the CDR3, the DNA is TGTGCCAGTCGAGGGGTTTACGAGCAGTACTTC. Encoded protein: CASRGVYEQYF. Full variable domain (remainder filled in from reference TRBV28 and TRBJ2-7): DVKVTQSSRYLVKRTGEKVFLECVQDMDHENMFWYRQDPGLGLRLIYFSYDVKMKEKGDIPEGYSVSREKKERFSLILESASTNQTSMYLCASRGVYEQYFGPGTRLTVT.

This clonotype came up many times. The genes are TRBV20-1 and TRBJ1-5; no reliable D call. Trimming took off 3 bases at V and 3 bases at J, with 12 bases between the two ends. Germline V gives CDR1 DFQATT, CDR2 SNEGSKA (reference sequence). The CDR3 contains 14 residues. CDR3 nucleotides: TGCAGTGCTAGTGATATGGCTACCAATCAGCCCCAGCATTTT. It codes for CSASDMATNQPQHF.

This clonotype was counted between two and nine times. The V call is TRBV5-1, the J call TRBJ2-7, with 11 bases matching TRBD1. V shed 4 bases, J shed 2 bases, and the junction held 8 bases outside the gene matches. Germline V gene lookup returns CDR1 SGHRS and CDR2 YFSETQ. CDR3 length equals 16 residues. The CDR3 DNA is TGCGCCAGCAGCCCGTGGACAGGGGGCATCGCCTACGAGCAGTACTTC. It encodes CASSPWTGGIAYEQYF.

This clonotype was detected ten times or more. The chain is built from TRBV14 and TRBJ2-3; 11 bases line up with TRBD2. CDR1 and CDR2 (germline): SGHDN, FVKESK. The CDR3 sequence is 16 residues long. V was clipped by 4 bases and J by 2 bases; unmatched bases: 5. In nucleotides, the CDR3 is TGTGCCAGCAGCCTTGGACTAGCGGGCTACACAGATACGCAGTATTTT. Protein: CASSLGLAGYTDTQYF.

In this sample, this clonotype turned up a few times. V and J are TRBV4-3 and TRBJ2-1; D is unresolved. CDR1 and CDR2 (germline): LGHNA, YSLEER. V dropped 8 bases and J dropped 5 bases, with 16 bases sitting between them. This CDR3 has 14 amino acids. CDR3 loop: CASSARVANNEQFF. As DNA, the CDR3 is TGCGCCAGCTCAGCCCGGGTAGCAAACAATGAGCAGTTCTTC.

The CDR3 reads CASSQGHSPTGELFF. CDR3 DNA sequence: TGTGCCAGCAGCCAGGGGCACAGCCCCACCGGGGAGCTGTTTTTT. The J gene is TRBJ2-2, the V gene TRBV7-2, with D maybe TRBD1 (6 bases). V was pared by 5 bases and J by 4 bases, with 14 bases between. The V gene's germline CDR1 is SGHTA and CDR2 FQGNSA. CDR3 size: 15 residues.

The rearrangement uses TRBV7-3 and TRBJ2-1; D uncertain. CDR1 and CDR2 from the germline V gene are SGHTA and FQGTGA. The CDR3 is 14 amino acids. V lost 5 bases and J lost 1, with 9 bases in between. The CDR3 bases are TGTGCCAGCAGCCCGCCCGGATCCTACAATGAGCAGTTCTTC. Protein product: CASSPPGSYNEQFF.

Turning to this clonotype: A single base separates this from a much larger clone, so it may be a read error. The J gene is TRBJ1-6, the V gene TRBV5-1, with D possibly TRBD1 on 6 matching bases. This CDR3 is built from 15 residues. Germline V gene lookup returns CDR1 SGHRS and CDR2 YFSETQ. CDR3 residues: CACSSHQGSDSPLHF. The CDR3 DNA is TGCGCCTGCAGCTCCCATCAGGGGAGCGATTCACCCCTCCACTTT.

This clonotype showed up just a few times. V and J are TRBV6-2 or TRBV6-3 and TRBJ1-5, with 8 bases fitting TRBD1. Losses at the gene ends were 0 bases for V and 2 bases for J; bases not matched to a gene: 3. The CDR3 covers 16 residues. The germline V gene encodes CDR1 MNHEY and CDR2 SVGEGT. The CDR3 sequence: CASSYSRQGRNQPQHF. DNA for the CDR3: TGTGCCAGCAGTTACTCGCGACAGGGGCGCAATCAGCCCCAGCATTTT.

By share, this clonotype ranks as large. The chain is built from TRBV11-2 and TRBJ2-5, with D possibly matching TRBD2 (6 bases). V was trimmed by 2 bases and J by 4 bases, leaving 8 bases between them. The CDR3 totals 13 residues. The germline gives CDR1 SGHAT, CDR2 FQNNGV. The CDR3 sequence is CASSLLGLETQYF. The DNA of the CDR3 is TGTGCCAGCAGCTTATTGGGACTAGAGACCCAGTACTTC.

By share, this clonotype ranks as medium-sized (0.01 to 0.1%). The gene calls are TRBV2 and TRBJ2-5; D unclear. The CDR3 contains 11 residues. V was trimmed by 8 bases and J by 5 bases, leaving 9 bases between them. Germline V gene data show CDR1 as SNHLY and CDR2 as FYNNEI. In DNA, the CDR3 is TGTGCCAGCGCTGTCCAGGAGACCCAGTACTTC. Amino acid sequence: CASAVQETQYF. Supplemented by reference TRBV2 and TRBJ2-5, the full variable domain reads EPEVTQTPSHQVTQMGQEVILRCVPISNHLYFYWYRQILGQKVEFLVSFYNNEISEKSEIFDDQFSVERPDGSNFTLKIRSTKLEDSAMYFCASAVQETQYFGPGTRLLVL.

This clonotype qualifies as medium-sized. The rearrangement uses TRBV24-1 and TRBJ2-2, with 7 bases aligning to TRBD2. Germline assignment: CDR1 KGHDR and CDR2 SFDVKD. The J segment lost 4 bases and the V segment lost 3 bases, leaving 7 bases of the junction unmatched. CDR3 length: 16 amino acids. CDR3 in amino acids: CATSDAFREGTGELFF. CDR3 DNA: TGTGCCACCAGTGATGCCTTCAGGGAGGGCACCGGGGAGCTGTTTTTT.

As concerns this clonotype: The germline gene is not matched at one end of the junction; a read error may be the cause. V and J are TRBV6-1 and TRBJ2-5; D assignment may be TRBD1 or TRBD2 (5 bases each). The germline V gene has CDR1 MNHNS and CDR2 SASEGT. The CDR3 runs to 14 residues. CDR3 amino acids: CTSNRDRQVETQYF. The CDR3 bases are TGTACCAGCAATCGGGACCGGCAGGTCGAGACCCAATACTTC.

This clonotype qualifies as medium-sized. The chain combines TRBV7-3 with TRBJ2-1; 8 bases match TRBD2. Unmatched junction bases numbered 9, after V lost 10 bases and J lost 1 base. The CDR3 has 15 residues. Per the germline V gene, CDR1 is SGHTA and CDR2 is FQGTGA. CDR3 residues: CATSRAGGSYNEQFF. For the CDR3, the DNA is TGTGCCACCTCACGGGCGGGAGGTTCCTACAATGAGCAGTTCTTC. Together with reference TRBV7-3 and TRBJ2-1, the CDR3 gives the full variable domain: GAGVSQTPSNKVTEKGKYVELRCDPISGHTALYWYRQSLGQGPEFLIYFQGTGAADDSGLPNDRFFAVRPEGSVSTLKIQRTERGDSAVYLCATSRAGGSYNEQFFGPGTRLTVL.

This clonotype counts as medium-sized. This rearrangement joins TRBV6-2 or TRBV6-3 to TRBJ2-5; 11 bases map to TRBD2. From germline, CDR1 is MNHEY and CDR2 SVGEGT. The V gene end was trimmed by 6 bases and the J gene end by 4 bases; junction bases not matched to a gene: 10. CDR3 length: 16 amino acids. DNA for the CDR3: TGTGCCAGCAGAAACGACAGACTAGCGGGAAGAGAGACCCAGTACTTC. Its protein product is CASRNDRLAGRETQYF.

The table lists this clonotype with many counts. V and J are TRBV6-2 or TRBV6-3 and TRBJ2-3; D call uncertain. CDR3 length equals 13 residues. Trimming took 6 bases from V and 0 from J, leaving 7 bases between them. In germline, CDR1 is MNHEY, CDR2 SVGEGT. CDR3 residues: CASRSHSTDTQYF. CDR3 nucleotide sequence: TGTGCCAGCAGATCCCATAGCACAGATACGCAGTATTTT.

By sample fraction, this clonotype is medium-sized. This chain joins TRBV7-9 and TRBJ2-5; maybe TRBD1 (6 bases). CDR3 size: 15 residues. Between the trimmed V and J ends, which lost 8 bases and 4 bases, there was a span of 20 bases. Per the germline V gene, CDR1 is SEHNR and CDR2 is FQNEAQ (reference sequence). CDR3 nucleotides: TGTGCCAGCGAACAGGGACGGGTGAAGGCAGAGACCCAGTACTTC. It specifies CASEQGRVKAETQYF.

The table lists this clonotype with many counts. The V and J genes are TRBV20-1 and TRBJ1-5, with 10 bases that match TRBD1. The length of the CDR3 is 15 residues. After removal of 0 bases from V and 6 bases from J, the junction contained 5 bases not matched to a gene. CDR1 and CDR2 from the germline V gene are DFQATT and SNEGSKA (reference sequence). In DNA, the CDR3 is TGCAGTGCTAGAGATCAAGGACAGGGGGTTCAGCCCCAGCATTTT. Protein: CSARDQGQGVQPQHF.

This clonotype showed up just a few times. The rearrangement uses TRBV7-2 and TRBJ1-2; D gene uncertain. The CDR3 covers 13 residues. Trimming removed 5 bases at V and 6 bases at J, with 13 bases between. CDR1 SGHTA and CDR2 FQGNSA come from the germline V gene. The CDR3 spells CASSPTALNGYTF. The CDR3 DNA sequence: TGTGCCAGCAGCCCCACAGCCCTCAATGGCTACACCTTC.

This clonotype is medium-sized by share. The chain is built from TRBV28 and TRBJ2-7; D is perhaps TRBD2 (5 bases). CDR1 MDHEN and CDR2 SYDVKM come from the germline V gene. The CDR3 contains 11 residues. V was cut by 7 bases and J by 2 bases, with 6 bases left in between. The CDR3 loop is CASTSPYEQYF. CDR3 nucleotides: TGTGCCAGCACTAGCCCCTACGAGCAGTACTTC.

This clonotype came up a few times. V is TRBV7-9 and J is TRBJ2-7; the D gene could be TRBD1 or TRBD2 (5 bases each). Trimming shortened V by 1 base and J by 3 bases, and 10 bases separated the two germline ends. CDR3 size: 14 residues. Germline assignment: CDR1 SEHNR and CDR2 FQNEAQ (reference sequence). CDR3 DNA: TGTGCCAGCAGCTTAGGGGGGATCCGCTACGAGCAGTACTTC. Translating gives CASSLGGIRYEQYF.

This clonotype was recorded at least ten times. V and J are TRBV7-2 and TRBJ1-6; D gene unclear. V was cut by 5 bases and J by 11 bases, with 10 bases left in between. This CDR3 is 12 amino acids long. From germline, CDR1 is SGHTA and CDR2 FQGNSA. The CDR3, as DNA: TGTGCCAGCAGCCCGAGGACGCCACCCCTCCACTTT. Its protein is CASSPRTPPLHF.

This clonotype is labeled medium-sized. The chain carries TRBV7-2 and TRBJ2-2, with TRBD1 matching 7 bases. This CDR3 region has 18 residues. Trimming cost V 2 bases and J 4 bases; bases outside gene matches: 13. Germline values: CDR1 SGHTA, CDR2 FQGNSA. CDR3 region: CASSLRATLPGGTGELFF. The CDR3 DNA follows: TGTGCCAGCAGCTTAAGGGCTACTCTCCCAGGGGGCACCGGGGAGCTGTTTTTT.

This clonotype was detected many times. The chain joins TRBV7-2 to TRBJ2-3; D is unclear. V lost 0 bases and J 0 bases, leaving 7 bases between the germline ends. Looked up from germline, CDR1 is SGHTA and CDR2 is FQGNSA. The CDR3 is 15 residues long. CDR3 in amino acids: CASSLAVTSTDTQYF. The CDR3 DNA sequence: TGTGCCAGCAGCTTAGCCGTTACTAGCACAGATACGCAGTATTTT.

By share of the sample, this clonotype is medium-sized (0.01 to 0.1%). The chain combines TRBV27 with TRBJ1-6, with 7 bases identical to TRBD1. This CDR3 has 15 amino acids. Germline V gene data show CDR1 as MNHEY and CDR2 as SMNVEV (reference sequence). Trimming at V came to 5 bases and at J to 7 bases, leaving 8 bases not matched to a gene. CDR3 sequence: CASSDRQGNNSPLHF. CDR3 DNA sequence: TGTGCCAGCAGTGACCGACAGGGTAACAATTCACCCCTCCACTTT.

This clonotype was seen a few times. V is TRBV11-1 and J is TRBJ2-1; 14 nucleotides agree with TRBD2. V lost 5 bases to trimming and J lost 4 bases; unmatched junction nucleotides: 4. Germline lookup yields CDR1 SGHAT and CDR2 FQDESV (reference sequence). The CDR3 length is 16 residues. DNA for the CDR3: TGTGCCAGCAGCCCCCGGACTAGCGGGGGGTACAATGAGCAGTTCTTC. Amino acid sequence: CASSPRTSGGYNEQFF.

Many counts were recorded for this clonotype. The chain recombines TRBV11-2 with TRBJ2-5; no clear D. V was cut by 1 base and J by 0 bases, with 18 bases left in between. Germline CDR1 reads SGHAT; CDR2 reads FQNNGV. This CDR3 contains 18 residues. CDR3 loop: CASSLGFLGNLDQETQYF. CDR3 nucleotides: TGTGCCAGCAGCTTAGGTTTTCTGGGTAACTTAGACCAAGAGACCCAGTACTTC.